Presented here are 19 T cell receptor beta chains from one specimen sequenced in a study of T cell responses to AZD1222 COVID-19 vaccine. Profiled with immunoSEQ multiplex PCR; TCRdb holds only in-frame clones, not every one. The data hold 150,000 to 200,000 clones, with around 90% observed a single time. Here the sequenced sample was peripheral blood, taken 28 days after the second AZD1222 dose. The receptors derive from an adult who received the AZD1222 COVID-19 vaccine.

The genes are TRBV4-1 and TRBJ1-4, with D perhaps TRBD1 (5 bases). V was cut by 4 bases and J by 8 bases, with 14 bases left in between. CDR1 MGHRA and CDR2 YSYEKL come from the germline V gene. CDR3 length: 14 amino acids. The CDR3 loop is CASSPQRDSEKLFF. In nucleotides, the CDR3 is TGCGCCAGCAGCCCCCAAAGAGACAGCGAAAAACTGTTTTTT.

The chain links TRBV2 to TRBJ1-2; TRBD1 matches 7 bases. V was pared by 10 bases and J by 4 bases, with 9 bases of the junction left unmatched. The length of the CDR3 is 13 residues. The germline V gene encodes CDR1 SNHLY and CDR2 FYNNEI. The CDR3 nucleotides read TGTGCCAACCCCCCGAGACAGGGCTATGGCTACACCTTC. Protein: CANPPRQGYGYTF.

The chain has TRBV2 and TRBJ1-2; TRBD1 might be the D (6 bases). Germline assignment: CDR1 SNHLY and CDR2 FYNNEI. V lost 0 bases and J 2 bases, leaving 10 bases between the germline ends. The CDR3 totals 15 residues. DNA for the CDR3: TGTGCCAGCAGTGAAGCGACAGGCCGAAACTATGGCTACACCTTC. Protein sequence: CASSEATGRNYGYTF. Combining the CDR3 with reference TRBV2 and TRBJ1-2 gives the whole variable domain EPEVTQTPSHQVTQMGQEVILRCVPISNHLYFYWYRQILGQKVEFLVSFYNNEISEKSEIFDDQFSVERPDGSNFTLKIRSTKLEDSAMYFCASSEATGRNYGYTFGSGTRLTVV.

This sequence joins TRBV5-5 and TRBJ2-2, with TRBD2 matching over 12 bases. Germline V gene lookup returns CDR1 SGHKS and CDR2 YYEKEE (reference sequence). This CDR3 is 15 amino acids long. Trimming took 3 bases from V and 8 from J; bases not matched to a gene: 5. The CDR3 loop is CASSSRTSGVGELFF. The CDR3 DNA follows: TGTGCCAGCAGCTCTCGGACTAGCGGGGTTGGGGAGCTGTTTTTT.

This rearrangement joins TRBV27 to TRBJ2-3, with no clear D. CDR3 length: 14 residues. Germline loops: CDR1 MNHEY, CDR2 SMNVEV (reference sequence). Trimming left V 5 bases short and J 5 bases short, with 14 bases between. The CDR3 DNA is TGTGCCAGCAGTCCAGGTAGGGCCCTAGATACGCAGTATTTT. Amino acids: CASSPGRALDTQYF.

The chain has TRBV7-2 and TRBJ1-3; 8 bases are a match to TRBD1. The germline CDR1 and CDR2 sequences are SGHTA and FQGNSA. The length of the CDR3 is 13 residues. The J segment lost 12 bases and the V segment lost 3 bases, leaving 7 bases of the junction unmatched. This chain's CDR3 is CASSFGPGQDIYF. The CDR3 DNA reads TGTGCCAGCAGCTTTGGGCCGGGACAGGACATATATTTT.

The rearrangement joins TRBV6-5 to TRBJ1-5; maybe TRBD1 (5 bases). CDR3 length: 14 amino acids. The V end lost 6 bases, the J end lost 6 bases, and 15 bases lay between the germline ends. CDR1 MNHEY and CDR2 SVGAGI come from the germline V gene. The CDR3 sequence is CASSPAGMGQPQHF. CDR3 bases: TGTGCCAGCAGCCCCGCAGGGATGGGTCAGCCCCAGCATTTT.

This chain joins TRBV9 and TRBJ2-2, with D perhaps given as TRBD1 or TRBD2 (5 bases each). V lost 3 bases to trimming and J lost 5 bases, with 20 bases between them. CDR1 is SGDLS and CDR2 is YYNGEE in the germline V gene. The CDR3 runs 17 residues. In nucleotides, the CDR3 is TGTGCCAGCAGCGCTGCACCGGGACGGGGTGGAACCGGGGAGCTGTTTTTT. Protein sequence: CASSAAPGRGGTGELFF.

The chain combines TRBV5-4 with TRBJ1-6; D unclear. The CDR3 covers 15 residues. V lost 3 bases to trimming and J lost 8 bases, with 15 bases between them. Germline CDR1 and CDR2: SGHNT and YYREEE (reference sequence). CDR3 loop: CASSWDWKIDSPLHF. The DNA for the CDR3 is TGTGCCAGCAGCTGGGATTGGAAAATTGATTCACCCCTCCACTTT.

CDR3 DNA: TGTGCCAGCAGTGAAGCAAGGACAGCGTTTGTCAATCAGCCCCAGCATTTT. As protein: CASSEARTAFVNQPQHF. This chain links TRBV6-1 with TRBJ1-5, with D possibly being TRBD1 (6 bases). Trimming removed 0 bases from V and 3 bases from J, with 15 bases in between. Germline V gene sequence: CDR1 MNHNS, CDR2 SASEGT. The CDR3 sequence is 17 residues long.

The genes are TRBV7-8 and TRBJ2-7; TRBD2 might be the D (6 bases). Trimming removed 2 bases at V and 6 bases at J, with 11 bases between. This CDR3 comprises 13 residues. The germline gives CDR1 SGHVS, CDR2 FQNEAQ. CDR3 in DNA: TGTGCCAGCAGCTTAAGACTAGTAGGCGAGCAGTACTTC. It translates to CASSLRLVGEQYF.

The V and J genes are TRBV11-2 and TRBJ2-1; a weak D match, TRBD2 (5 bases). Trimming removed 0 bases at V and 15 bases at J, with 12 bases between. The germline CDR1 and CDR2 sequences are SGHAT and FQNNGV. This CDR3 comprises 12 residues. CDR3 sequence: CASSLEGDRRFF. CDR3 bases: TGTGCCAGCAGCTTAGAGGGAGACCGCCGGTTCTTC. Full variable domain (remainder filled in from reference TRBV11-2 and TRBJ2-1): EAGVAQSPRYKIIEKRQSVAFWCNPISGHATLYWYQQILGQGPKLLIQFQNNGVVDDSQLPKDRFSAERLKGVDSTLKIQPAKLEDSAVYLCASSLEGDRRFFGPGTRLTVL.

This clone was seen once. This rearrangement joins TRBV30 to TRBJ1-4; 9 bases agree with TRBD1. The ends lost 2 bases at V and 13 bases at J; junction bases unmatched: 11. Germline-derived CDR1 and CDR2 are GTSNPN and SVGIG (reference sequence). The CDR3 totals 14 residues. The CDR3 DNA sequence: TGTGCCTGGAGTTGGGGACAGGGCGGTATTCGACTGTTTTTT. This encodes CAWSWGQGGIRLFF.

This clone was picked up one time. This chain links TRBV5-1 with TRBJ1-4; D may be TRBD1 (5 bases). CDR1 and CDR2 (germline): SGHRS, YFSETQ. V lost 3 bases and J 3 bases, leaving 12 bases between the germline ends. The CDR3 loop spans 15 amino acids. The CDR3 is CASSWTQGANEKLFF. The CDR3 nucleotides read TGCGCCAGCAGCTGGACCCAGGGTGCTAATGAAAAACTGTTTTTT.

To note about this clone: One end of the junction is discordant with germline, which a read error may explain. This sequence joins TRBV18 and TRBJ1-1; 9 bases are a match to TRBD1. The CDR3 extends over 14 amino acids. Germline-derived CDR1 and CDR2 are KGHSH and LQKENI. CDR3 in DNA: TGTGCCAGCTCACCGGTTAGACAGGGGGAAGGAACTGGCTTT. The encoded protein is CASSPVRQGEGTGF.

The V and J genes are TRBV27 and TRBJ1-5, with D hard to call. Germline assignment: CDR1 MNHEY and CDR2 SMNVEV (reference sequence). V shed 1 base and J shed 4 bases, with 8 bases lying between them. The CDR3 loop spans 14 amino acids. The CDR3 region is CASSLFRWNQPQHF. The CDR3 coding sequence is TGTGCCAGCAGTTTATTCCGCTGGAATCAGCCCCAGCATTTT.

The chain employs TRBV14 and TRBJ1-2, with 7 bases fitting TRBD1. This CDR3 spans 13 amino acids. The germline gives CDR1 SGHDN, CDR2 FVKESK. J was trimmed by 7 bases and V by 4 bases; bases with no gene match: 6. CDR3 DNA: TGTGCCAGCAGCCTACGGACAGGACTTGGCTACACCTTC. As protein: CASSLRTGLGYTF.

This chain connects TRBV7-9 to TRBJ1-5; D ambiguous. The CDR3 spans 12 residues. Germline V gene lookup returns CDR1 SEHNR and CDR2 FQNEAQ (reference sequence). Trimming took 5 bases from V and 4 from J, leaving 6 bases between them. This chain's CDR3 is CASSLDNQPQHF. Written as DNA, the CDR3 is TGTGCCAGCAGCCTCGATAATCAGCCCCAGCATTTT.

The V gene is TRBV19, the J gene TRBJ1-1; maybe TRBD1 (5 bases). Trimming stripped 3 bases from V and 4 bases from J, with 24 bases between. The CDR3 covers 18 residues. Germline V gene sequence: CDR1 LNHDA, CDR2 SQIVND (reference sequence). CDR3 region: CASSIRQGGSPLGTEAFF. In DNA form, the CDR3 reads TGTGCCAGTAGTATCCGGCAGGGAGGTTCCCCTTTGGGCACTGAAGCTTTCTTT.